The rows below give T cell receptor beta chains drawn from one sample of a study of long-term antiretroviral therapy in people with HIV. Only in-frame clones appear in the TCRdb table, and some are missing; sequencing was by immunoSEQ multiplex PCR. Of about 40,000 clones detected, roughly nine tenths appear once; the ten largest clones hold roughly 4%. The specimen was unsorted PBMCs, collected 1.2 years after starting antiretroviral therapy. Receptors originate from a woman aged 45-65 years with HIV. Both conserved end residues are part of each CDR3. A D gene is named only where the DNA matches it firmly.

V,D,CDR3
TRBV5-1,.,CASSLGRDQGEGAFF
TRBV7-6,.,CASSLWDNTEAFF
TRBV7-3,.,CASSLSPRGLTGNYGYTF
TRBV13,.,CASSLRRLGGTGELFF
TRBV11-2,.,CASSLVQGSSYNEQFF
TRBV4-3,.,CASSQQKTDTQYF
TRBV18,.,CASSPSQGFGNTIYF
TRBV5-1,TRBD2,CASSLDPGGETQYF
TRBV5-1,TRBD1,CASSRGTGGTYEQYF
TRBV5-1,TRBD1,CASSLGDRGQNIQYF
TRBV10-1,TRBD2,CASSESGTTSGYTDTQYF
TRBV5-1,.,CASSLAVVSTDTQYF
TRBV5-1,.,CASSLDRSTDTQYF
TRBV11-1,.,CASSFTGTQGYEQYF
TRBV9,.,CASSYTARTSSNEQYF
TRBV10-2,TRBD1,CASSARGGWTGRGPNTEAFF
TRBV2,.,CASSEDEGWDTQYF
TRBV4-2,TRBD2,CASSQDLTSGGAGTQYF
TRBV2,.,CASSQGGRGNTEAFF
TRBV5-5,TRBD1,CASSTGQGYNSPLHF
TRBV30,.,CAWSKGSNEQFF
TRBV30,.,CAWTGGGSGAYEQYF
TRBV28,.,CASRDGVYEQYF
TRBV5-8,TRBD1,CASSSPGQGRADTQYF
TRBV19,TRBD2,CASSIVGLAGTGELFF
TRBV7-9,.,CASSFSSSGPNTGELFF
TRBV27,TRBD1,CATDRGTGELFF
TRBV18,TRBD1,CASSPGTGGNQPQHF
TRBV5-1,.,CASSLDQGETQYF
TRBV4-1,.,CASSQAILTDTQYF
TRBV5-1,TRBD1,CASSGRQGGGYGYTF
TRBV7-2,TRBD1,CASSLEGTGWADTQYF
TRBV20-1,.,CSATEGNTIYF
TRBV2,.,CASSELGDSPLHF
TRBV30,TRBD1,CAGDRGPNTIYF
TRBV7-9,TRBD2,CASSQTSGVGNEQFF
TRBV1,.,CTSSQLDRASSGANVLTF
TRBV10-3,TRBD1,CAIRAGGNRDQPQHF
TRBV14,.,CASSFGYEQYF
TRBV6-5,TRBD2,CASSYGFGGGRNEQFF
TRBV10-3,.,CAISEAGSSDEQFF
TRBV5-1,.,CASSSNGGGREKLFF
TRBV4-1,.,CASSQDPGNYGYTF
TRBV7-9,.,CASSPGHSYEQYF
TRBV25-1,.,CASSDPAGTEAFF
TRBV10-3,TRBD1,CAIRDSSYEQYF
TRBV6-5,TRBD1,CASSQQGARQPQHF
TRBV11-2,.,CASSLDPASANTGELFF
TRBV7-9,.,CASSSGAGTEAFF
TRBV7-8,.,CASSLSVSSGNTIYF
TRBV4-1,.,CASSQGQATNEKLFF
TRBV6-5,.,CASSWEGGYTF
TRBV29-1,TRBD2,CSVSTSGGETQYF
TRBV27,TRBD1,CASNHRGTETQYF
TRBV6-6,.,CASRRDSNQPQHF
TRBV7-9,.,CASSVAVGEQYF
TRBV11-2,TRBD1,CASSFGQGYPGNTIYF
TRBV19,TRBD2,CASSNGLAGSDTQYF
TRBV7-2,.,CASSAIGGYTF